This passage covers 2 T cell receptor beta chains from one sample sequenced in a study of T cell repertoires in cytomegalovirus infection. TCRdb independently ran MiXCR on the reads; one entry per CDR3 protein. Of about 100,000 distinct CDR3 sequences listed, approximately 15% were seen once; the top ten hold 8%. The specimen sequenced was PBMCs. Every receptor here comes from a human donor in good health (CMV status not recorded). Some clones in this sample may be carry-over from other donors' samples.

The table lists this clonotype with many counts. The rearrangement uses TRBV12-3 or TRBV12-4 and TRBJ1-4; D unclear. The V gene lost 6 bases and the J gene lost 5 bases, with 10 bases spanning the gap. The CDR3 has 13 residues. This CDR3 is CASSPGRNEKLFF. The CDR3 DNA reads TGTGCCAGCAGCCCCGGGCGAAATGAAAAACTGTTTTTT.

The rearrangement uses TRBV20-1 and TRBJ2-5; possible D gene TRBD2, 6 bases. V gave up 0 bases and J gave up 4 bases, with 12 bases separating them. There are 14 residues in the CDR3. Germline lookup yields CDR1 DFQATT and CDR2 SNEGSKA (reference sequence). CDR3 nucleotides: TGCAGTGCTAGAGATCGGCAGGGAGGAGAGACCCAGTACTTC. This codes for CSARDRQGGETQYF.